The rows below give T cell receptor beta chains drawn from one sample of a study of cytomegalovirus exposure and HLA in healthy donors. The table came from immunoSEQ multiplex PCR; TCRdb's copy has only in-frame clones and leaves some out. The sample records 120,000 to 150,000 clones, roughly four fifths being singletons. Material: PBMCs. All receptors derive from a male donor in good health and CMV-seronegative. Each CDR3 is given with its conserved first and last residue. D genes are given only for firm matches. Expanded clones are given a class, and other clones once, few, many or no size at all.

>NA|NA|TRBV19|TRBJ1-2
TGTGCCAGCCATTCAGTGGCTAACTATGGCTACACCTTC
CASHSVANYGYTF
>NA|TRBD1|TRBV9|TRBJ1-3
TGTGCCAGCAGCCGGACAGGGAGGAACACCATATATTTT
CASSRTGRNTIYF
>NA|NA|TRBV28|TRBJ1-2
TGTGCCAGCATAAAAGGGGCCTCTAACTATGGCTACACCTTC
CASIKGASNYGYTF
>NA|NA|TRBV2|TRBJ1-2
TGTGCCACCAGGGAGGAGGCCTATGGCTACACCTTC
CATREEAYGYTF
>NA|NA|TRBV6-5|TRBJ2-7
TGTGCCAGCAGCCAAACAGACAAGACCTACGAGCAGTACTTC
CASSQTDKTYEQYF
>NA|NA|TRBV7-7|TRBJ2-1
TGTGCCAGCAGCTCGTCGGAGGGCTCCTACAATGAGCAGTTCTTC
CASSSSEGSYNEQFF
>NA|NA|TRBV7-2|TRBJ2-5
TGTGCCAGCAGCATACTAGACGTGAAGACCCAGTACTTC
CASSILDVKTQYF
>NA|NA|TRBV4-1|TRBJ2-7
TGCGCCAGCAGCCAAGAGCCTTACGAGCAGTACTTC
CASSQEPYEQYF
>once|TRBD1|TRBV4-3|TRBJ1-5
TGCGCCAGCAGCCAAGAAGCAGGGGGCGGTCAGCCCCAGCATTTT
CASSQEAGGGQPQHF
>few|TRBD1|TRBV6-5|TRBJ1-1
TGTGCCAGCAGTTACGGACAGGGGCCTGAAGCTTTCTTT
CASSYGQGPEAFF
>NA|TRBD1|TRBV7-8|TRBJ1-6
TGTGCCAGCAGCTTAGGGACAGGGGGCTCACCCCTCCACTTT
CASSLGTGGSPLHF
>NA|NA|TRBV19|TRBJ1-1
TGTGCCAGTAATCCAGGGATGAACACTGAAGCTTTCTTT
CASNPGMNTEAFF
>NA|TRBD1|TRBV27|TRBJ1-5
TGTGCCAGCAGCCTGACAGGGGTAAGTCAGCCCCAGCATTTT
CASSLTGVSQPQHF
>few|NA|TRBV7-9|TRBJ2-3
TGTTCCAGCAGCTTCCAAGATACGCAGTATTTT
CSSSFQDTQYF
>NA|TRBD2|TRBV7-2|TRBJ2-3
TGTGCCAGCACTCGGGGGGGGGCCTTTGATACGCAGTATTTT
CASTRGGAFDTQYF
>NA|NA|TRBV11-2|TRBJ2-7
TGTGCCAGCAGCTACAGGATCTCCTACGAGCAGTACTTC
CASSYRISYEQYF
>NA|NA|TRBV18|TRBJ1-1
TGTGCCAGCTCACCGGAGATGGACAGTTGGACTGAAGCTTTCTTT
CASSPEMDSWTEAFF
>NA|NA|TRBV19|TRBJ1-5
TGTGCCAGTAGTATGGTGGCAGGGAGGGAAGGTCAGCCCCAGCATTTT
CASSMVAGREGQPQHF